Listed here are 10 T cell receptor beta chains from one sample, sequenced in a study of T cell responses to AZD1222 COVID-19 vaccine. TCRdb's table, derived via immunoSEQ multiplex PCR, lists solely in-frame clones and lacks some. This sample has about 110,000 clones, with about 90% found just once. Sequenced material: peripheral blood, taken 28 days after the second AZD1222 dose. These receptors were collected from an adult who received the AZD1222 COVID-19 vaccine.

This chain links TRBV27 with TRBJ1-1; maybe TRBD1 (6 bases). Germline values: CDR1 MNHEY, CDR2 SMNVEV (reference sequence). CDR3 length equals 13 residues. The V end lost 5 bases, the J end lost 8 bases, and 15 bases lay between the germline ends. CDR3 sequence: CASSLRQAQEAFF. The CDR3 DNA is TGTGCCAGCAGTCTCCGACAGGCACAAGAAGCTTTCTTT.

There are a few counts of this clone. The J gene is TRBJ2-3, the V gene TRBV12-3 or TRBV12-4, with D possibly being TRBD2 (5 bases). The V and J ends lost 5 bases and 9 bases respectively, with 15 bases between them. The CDR3 is made up of 13 amino acids. In DNA, the CDR3 is TGTGCCAGCAGTCCCCGAGCGCCGGGGACGCAGTATTTT. Its protein is CASSPRAPGTQYF.

The chain links TRBV7-2 to TRBJ1-2; D unresolved. CDR1 and CDR2 from the germline V gene are SGHTA and FQGNSA. The CDR3 loop spans 13 amino acids. V lost 2 bases and J 8 bases, leaving 12 bases between the germline ends. The CDR3 DNA is TGTGCCAGCAGCTTAAATGGTGAATACGGCTACACCTTC. Its translation is CASSLNGEYGYTF. Combining the CDR3 with reference TRBV7-2 and TRBJ1-2 gives the whole variable domain GAGVSQSPSNKVTEKGKDVELRCDPISGHTALYWYRQSLGQGLEFLIYFQGNSAPDKSGLPSDRFSAERTGGSVSTLTIQRTQQEDSAVYLCASSLNGEYGYTFGSGTRLTVV.

The chain couples TRBV18 to TRBJ2-3, with no clear D. Looked up from germline, CDR1 is KGHSH and CDR2 is LQKENI. There are 15 residues in the CDR3. V was clipped by 5 bases and J by 6 bases, with 18 bases between them. The CDR3 DNA reads as TGTGCCAGCTCATTTGGAAGTAGCCCCGAGGATACGCAGTATTTT. It yields the protein CASSFGSSPEDTQYF.

The chain recombines TRBV19 with TRBJ1-5, with D unresolved. The V gene's germline CDR1 is LNHDA and CDR2 SQIVND (reference sequence). This CDR3 spans 15 amino acids. V dropped 3 bases and J dropped 6 bases, with 15 bases sitting between them. The CDR3 region has the DNA TGTGCCAGTAGTATCGGGCGGGCACCGGGTCAGCCCCAGCATTTT. As protein: CASSIGRAPGQPQHF.

The chain links TRBV5-1 to TRBJ2-1; 7 bases align to TRBD1. The CDR3 sequence is 14 residues long. Trimming cost V 2 bases and J 4 bases; bases outside gene matches: 3. Germline V CDR1 and CDR2: SGHRS, YFSETQ. For the CDR3, the DNA is TGCGCCAGCAGCTTCCGGGACAGTTACAATGAGCAGTTCTTC. This gives the protein CASSFRDSYNEQFF.

Written as DNA, the CDR3 is TGTGCCAGCAGCCGGGACAGGGGATATAGCAATCAGCCCCAGCATTTT. It translates to CASSRDRGYSNQPQHF. The V call is TRBV6-6, the J call TRBJ1-5, with 10 positions matching TRBD1. In germline, CDR1 is MNHNY, CDR2 SVGAGI (reference sequence). Trimming took 6 bases from V and 0 from J; bases not matched to a gene: 5. This CDR3 comprises 16 residues.

The chain combines TRBV5-5 with TRBJ1-2; TRBD1 aligns across 7 bases. Germline-derived CDR1 and CDR2 are SGHKS and YYEKEE (reference sequence). Trimming took 3 bases from V and 2 from J; bases not matched to a gene: 7. The CDR3 loop spans 15 amino acids. CDR3 residues: CASSSQPTGNYGYTF. Written as DNA, the CDR3 is TGTGCCAGCAGCTCCCAACCGACAGGGAACTATGGCTACACCTTC.

This sequence joins TRBV5-5 and TRBJ2-2; D is perhaps TRBD1 (5 bases). The CDR3 runs to 14 residues. With 3 bases removed from V and 1 base from J, the gap between germline ends came to 7 bases. The germline gives CDR1 SGHKS, CDR2 YYEKEE (reference sequence). CDR3 nucleotides: TGTGCCAGCAGCTCAGGGATGAACACCGGGGAGCTGTTTTTT. Encoded protein: CASSSGMNTGELFF.

This clone was seen just once. The V gene is TRBV5-1, the J gene TRBJ2-7, with no clear D. CDR3 length: 14 amino acids. Germline CDR1 and CDR2: SGHRS and YFSETQ. The V and J ends lost 0 bases and 8 bases respectively, with 15 bases between them. The CDR3 coding sequence is TGCGCCAGCAGCTTGGCCTGGGCAGCCGGTAAGCAGTACTTC. It yields the protein CASSLAWAAGKQYF. Full variable domain (rest looked up from reference TRBV5-1 and TRBJ2-7): KAGVTQTPRYLIKTRGQQVTLSCSPISGHRSVSWYQQTPGQGLQFLFEYFSETQRNKGNFPGRFSGRQFSNSRSEMNVSTLELGDSALYLCASSLAWAAGKQYFGPGTRLTVT.